This TCR beta chain appears in the sequencing data of a study of T cells after yellow fever vaccination. Looking at the study overall: SMART-Seq v4 Ultra Low Input prepared libraries from low-cell fractions.

Trimming removed 1 base at V and 3 bases at J, with 14 bases between. Germline CDR1 is SQVTM and CDR2 is ANQGSEA. There are 15 residues in the CDR3. TCRdb itself ran the 5' RACE reads through MiXCR, one entry per CDR3 protein. The sample records some 240,000 distinct CDR3 sequences, over 4.5% being singletons. This clonotype showed up many times. Its antigen is undetermined. Study-wide results and limits: The booster saw the reappearance of most primary-vaccination clones (about 95% CD4, 70% to 90% CD8). It was a weaker secondary response, yet one that peaked faster, at day 5 versus 15. Clonotypes found in both CD4 and CD8 compartments made up a small share.

The chain recombines TRBV29-1 with TRBJ2-3; D not resolved. This sequence was found in a man in his late teens or twenties who received the YFV17D yellow fever vaccine. Specimen: CD4+ T cells sorted from PBMCs, collected on the day of the yellow fever booster vaccination. DNA for the CDR3: TGCAGCGTTGAAGGGGTAGCCGTTGTTACAGATACGCAGTATTTT. Its translation is CSVEGVAVVTDTQYF.